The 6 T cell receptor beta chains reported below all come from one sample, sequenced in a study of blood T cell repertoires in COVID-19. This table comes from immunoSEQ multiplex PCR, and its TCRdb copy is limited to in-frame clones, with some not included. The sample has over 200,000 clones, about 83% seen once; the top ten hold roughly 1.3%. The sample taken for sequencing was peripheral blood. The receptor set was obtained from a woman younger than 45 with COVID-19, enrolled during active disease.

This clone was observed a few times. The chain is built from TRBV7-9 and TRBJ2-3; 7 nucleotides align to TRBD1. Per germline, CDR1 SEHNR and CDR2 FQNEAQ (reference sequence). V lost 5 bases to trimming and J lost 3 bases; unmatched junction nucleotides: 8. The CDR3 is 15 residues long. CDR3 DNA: TGTGCCAGCAGCCCCGAAGGGACAGTTACAGATACGCAGTATTTT. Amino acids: CASSPEGTVTDTQYF.

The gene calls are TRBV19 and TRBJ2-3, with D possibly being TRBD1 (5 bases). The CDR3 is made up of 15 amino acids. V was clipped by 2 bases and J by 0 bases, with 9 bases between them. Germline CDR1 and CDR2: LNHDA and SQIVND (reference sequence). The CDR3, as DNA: TGTGCCAGTAGTATACGCGGACATAGCACAGATACGCAGTATTTT. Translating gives CASSIRGHSTDTQYF.

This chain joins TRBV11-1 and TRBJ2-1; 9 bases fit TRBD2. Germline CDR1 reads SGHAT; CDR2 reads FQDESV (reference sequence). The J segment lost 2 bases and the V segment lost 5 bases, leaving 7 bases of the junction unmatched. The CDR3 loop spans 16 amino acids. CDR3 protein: CASSNLAGATYNEQFF. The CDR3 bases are TGTGCCAGCAGCAATTTAGCGGGAGCAACCTACAATGAGCAGTTCTTC.

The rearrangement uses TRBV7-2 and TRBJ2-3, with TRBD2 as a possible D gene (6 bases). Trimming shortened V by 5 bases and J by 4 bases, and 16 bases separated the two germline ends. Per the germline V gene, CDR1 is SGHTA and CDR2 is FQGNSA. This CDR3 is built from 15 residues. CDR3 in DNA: TGTGCCAGCAGCACCTCGAGGGGAGGAGCAGATACGCAGTATTTT. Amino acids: CASSTSRGGADTQYF.

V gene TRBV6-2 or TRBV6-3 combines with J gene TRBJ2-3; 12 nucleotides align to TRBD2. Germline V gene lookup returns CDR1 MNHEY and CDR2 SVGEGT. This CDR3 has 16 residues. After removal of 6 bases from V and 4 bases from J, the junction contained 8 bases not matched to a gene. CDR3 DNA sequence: TGTGCCAGCAGCTTTCTAGCGGGGGGGCTGGCAGATACGCAGTATTTT. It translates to CASSFLAGGLADTQYF.

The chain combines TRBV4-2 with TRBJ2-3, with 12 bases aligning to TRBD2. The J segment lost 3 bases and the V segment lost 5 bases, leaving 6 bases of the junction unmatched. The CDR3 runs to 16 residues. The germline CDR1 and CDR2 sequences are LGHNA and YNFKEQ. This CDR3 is CASSDPTSGSTDTQYF. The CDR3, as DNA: TGTGCCAGCAGCGACCCGACTAGCGGGAGTACAGATACGCAGTATTTT.